This T cell receptor beta chain originates from a study of T cells in Graves' hyperthyroidism and ophthalmopathy. As for the study in general: It was at initial diagnosis, before any treatment, that peripheral blood was collected. Points from the study as a whole: Stable hyperthyroidism was told apart from ophthalmopathy by a model built on 13 V-J features. Most thyroid clonotypes expanded above 0.001 appeared in blood too.

CDR1 and CDR2 (germline): DFQATT, SNEGSKA (reference sequence). This CDR3 region has 13 residues. After removal of 3 bases from V and 6 bases from J, the junction contained 8 bases not matched to a gene. This clonotype was recorded many times. Its antigen is still unknown. Diagnosis relied on clinical symptoms, serum thyroxine and TRAb, thyroid ultrasound and orbital computed tomography. The TCR beta CDR3 regions underwent amplification using RNA transcripts as the source. The HTBI primer set was used in a first-round RT-PCR of the TCR CDR3. TCRdb used MiXCR to reprocess the multiplex PCR reads, holding one entry per CDR3 protein. The sample includes 200,000 to 250,000 distinct CDR3 sequences, 17% seen only once; the top ten take roughly 50%.

This sequence was found in a man aged 50 to 59 with Graves' hyperthyroidism. This chain joins TRBV20-1 and TRBJ2-7; 7 nucleotides agree with TRBD1. The sample was blood. The CDR3 nucleotides are TGCAGTGCTAGGGGAATTGGGACAGCCGAGCAGTACTTC. It encodes CSARGIGTAEQYF.